These 7 T cell receptor beta chains were sequenced from one sample in a study of T cells after yellow fever vaccination. Using its own MiXCR run on the 5' RACE reads, TCRdb lists one record per CDR3 protein. The sample carries some 500,000 distinct CDR3 sequences, about 14% recorded once. The sample was PBMCs, taken on the day of the yellow fever booster vaccination. All receptors derive from a man aged 25-45 years who received the YFV17D yellow fever vaccine.

V gene TRBV24-1 combines with J gene TRBJ2-3; D gene uncertain. Deletions cut 6 bases from V and 1 base from J, with 4 bases between. Germline V gives CDR1 KGHDR, CDR2 SFDVKD. CDR3 length equals 12 residues. The CDR3 spells CATSLGTDTQYF. Here the CDR3 DNA reads TGTGCCACCAGTCTAGGCACAGATACGCAGTATTTT.

V and J are TRBV5-6 and TRBJ2-7; TRBD2 might be the D (5 bases). This CDR3 region has 15 residues. Germline CDR1 SGHDT, CDR2 YYEEEE. The V end lost 3 bases, the J end lost 9 bases, and 22 bases lay between the germline ends. The CDR3 DNA follows: TGTGCCAGCAGCTCCGTAGCGCCGGGTAGGGTTGGGCAGTACTTC. Its translation is CASSSVAPGRVGQYF.

A few counts support this clonotype. The chain combines TRBV18 with TRBJ1-1, with D uncertain. Germline V gives CDR1 KGHSH, CDR2 LQKENI. The V end was cut by 0 bases, the J end by 0 bases, with 8 bases between. This CDR3 contains 15 residues. In DNA form, the CDR3 reads TGTGCCAGCTCACCACCCTCGGGATTGAACACTGAAGCTTTCTTT. Its translation: CASSPPSGLNTEAFF.

This clonotype showed up just a few times. The gene calls are TRBV30 and TRBJ2-7, with 9 positions matching TRBD2. The CDR3 is 12 residues long. The V gene end was trimmed by 6 bases and the J gene end by 4 bases; junction bases not matched to a gene: 4. CDR1 is GTSNPN and CDR2 is SVGIG in the germline V gene (reference sequence). CDR3 amino acids: CACGTSRYEQYF. The CDR3 DNA is TGTGCCTGCGGGACTAGCCGATACGAGCAGTACTTC.

J is TRBJ2-3 and V is TRBV13; no reliable D call. In germline, CDR1 is PRHDT, CDR2 FYEKMQ (reference sequence). V was pared by 3 bases and J by 2 bases, with 9 bases between. The CDR3 contains 14 residues. The CDR3 sequence is CASSLPISTDTQYF. The CDR3 nucleotides read TGTGCCAGCAGCTTGCCCATATCCACAGATACGCAGTATTTT.

This clonotype has a handful of counts. The CDR3 sequence: CASRPTGATYEQYF. The CDR3, as DNA: TGTGCCAGCAGGCCTACAGGAGCCACCTACGAGCAGTACTTC. This sequence joins TRBV25-1 and TRBJ2-7; tentatively, D is TRBD1 (5 bases). The CDR3 length is 14 residues. Germline V CDR1 and CDR2: MGHDK, SYGVNS. Trimming took off 6 bases at V and 2 bases at J, with 14 bases between the two ends.

The chain couples TRBV7-2 to TRBJ2-3; D is ambiguous. The germline V gene encodes CDR1 SGHTA and CDR2 FQGNSA. The ends were cut back, 5 bases at V and 4 bases at J, with 13 bases in the middle. This CDR3 has 14 residues. The CDR3 coding sequence is TGTGCCAGCAGCCGGTGGGTCATCTCAGATACGCAGTATTTT. Encoded protein: CASSRWVISDTQYF. Together with reference TRBV7-2 and TRBJ2-3, the CDR3 gives the full variable domain: GAGVSQSPSNKVTEKGKDVELRCDPISGHTALYWYRQSLGQGLEFLIYFQGNSAPDKSGLPSDRFSAERTGGSVSTLTIQRTQQEDSAVYLCASSRWVISDTQYFGPGTRLTVL.